The text below deals with one T cell receptor (beta chain). Sequenced by immunoSEQ multiplex PCR; TCRdb stores in-frame clones only, minus some. Here the sample spans approximately 3,700 clones, 60% to 80% being singletons. These data are taken from a study of T cell repertoires in ileal Crohn's disease. As to time point: neoterminal ileum biopsy at postoperative endoscopy, about 6 months after surgery. The sequence derives from an adult with Crohn's disease. The sequencing input was ileal tissue.

As DNA, the CDR3 is TGTGCCAGCAGCAGCCGGGGGGAGACCCAGTACTTC. The encoded protein is CASSSRGETQYF. This chain uses TRBV7-8 with TRBJ2-5; D is possibly TRBD2 (6 bases). Trimming took 5 bases from V and 5 from J, leaving 9 bases between them. The CDR3 length is 12 residues. Germline V gives CDR1 SGHVS, CDR2 FQNEAQ.